The clone carrying this T cell receptor beta chain was detected only a few times. Amplification of the TCR beta CDR3 regions used RNA transcripts (as template). First-round RT-PCR relied on HTBI primers, and a second-round multiplex PCR came next. One entry per CDR3 protein, called by TCRdb with MiXCR from the multiplex PCR reads. The table shows about 620,000 distinct CDR3 sequences, with about 20% occurring only once. This entry is derived from a study of Graves' ophthalmopathy and Graves' hyperthyroidism. The V gene's germline CDR1 is MNHNS and CDR2 SASEGT. The CDR3 length is 15 residues. V dropped 7 bases and J dropped 1 base, with 16 bases sitting between them.

The source is a woman aged 18-29 years with stable Graves' hyperthyroidism. Some clones in this sample may be carry-over from other donors' samples. Material for sequencing was peripheral blood. The chain links TRBV6-1 to TRBJ1-1, with a tentative D call TRBD1 (5 bases). CDR3 in DNA: TGTGCCAGCATGCCACCCGGGGGTGGGAACACTGAAGCTTTCTTT. This gives the protein CASMPPGGGNTEAFF.